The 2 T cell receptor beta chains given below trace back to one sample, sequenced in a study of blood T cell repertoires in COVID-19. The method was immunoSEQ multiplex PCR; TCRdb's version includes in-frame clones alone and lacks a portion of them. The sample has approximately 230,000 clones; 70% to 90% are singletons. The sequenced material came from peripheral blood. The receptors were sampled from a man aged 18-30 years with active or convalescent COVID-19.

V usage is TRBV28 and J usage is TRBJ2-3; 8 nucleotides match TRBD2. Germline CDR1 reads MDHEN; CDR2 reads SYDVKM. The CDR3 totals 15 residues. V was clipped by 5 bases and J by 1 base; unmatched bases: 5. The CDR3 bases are TGTGCCAGCAGTCAAGCGGGAGAGGGCACAGATACGCAGTATTTT. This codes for CASSQAGEGTDTQYF.

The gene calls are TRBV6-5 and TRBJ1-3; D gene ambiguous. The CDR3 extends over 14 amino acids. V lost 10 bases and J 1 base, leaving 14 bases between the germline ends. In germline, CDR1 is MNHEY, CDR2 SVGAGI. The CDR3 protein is CATGRGDSGNTIYF. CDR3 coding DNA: TGTGCCACCGGCCGGGGTGATTCTGGAAACACCATATATTTT.